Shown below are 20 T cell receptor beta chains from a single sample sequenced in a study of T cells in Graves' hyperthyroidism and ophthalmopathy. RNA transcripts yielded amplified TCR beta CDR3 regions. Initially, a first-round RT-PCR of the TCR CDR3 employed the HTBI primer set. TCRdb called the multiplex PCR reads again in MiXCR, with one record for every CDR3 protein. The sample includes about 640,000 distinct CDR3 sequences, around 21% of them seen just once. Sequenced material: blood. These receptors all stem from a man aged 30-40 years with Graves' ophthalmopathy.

The CDR3 DNA is TGTGCCTGGACACGATTTGACACAGATACGCAGTATTTT. Translated, it gives CAWTRFDTDTQYF. This sequence joins TRBV30 and TRBJ2-3; D is unclear. The CDR3 is 13 amino acids. Trimming pared 4 bases from V and 2 bases from J, leaving 10 bases between. Germline V lookup: CDR1 GTSNPN, CDR2 SVGIG (reference sequence).

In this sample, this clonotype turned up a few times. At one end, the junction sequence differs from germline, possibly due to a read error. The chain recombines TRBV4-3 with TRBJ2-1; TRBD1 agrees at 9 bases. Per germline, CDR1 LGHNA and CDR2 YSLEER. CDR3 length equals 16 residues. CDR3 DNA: TGCGCCAGCGGCCAACTCGGACAGGGGACCTACAATGAGCAGTTCTTC. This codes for CASGQLGQGTYNEQFF.

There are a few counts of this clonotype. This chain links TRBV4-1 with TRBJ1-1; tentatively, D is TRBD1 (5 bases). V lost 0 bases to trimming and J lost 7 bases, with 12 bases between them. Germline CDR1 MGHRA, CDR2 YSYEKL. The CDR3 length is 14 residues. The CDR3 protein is CASSQEVRAVEAFF. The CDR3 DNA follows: TGCGCCAGCAGCCAAGAAGTCAGGGCAGTTGAAGCTTTCTTT.

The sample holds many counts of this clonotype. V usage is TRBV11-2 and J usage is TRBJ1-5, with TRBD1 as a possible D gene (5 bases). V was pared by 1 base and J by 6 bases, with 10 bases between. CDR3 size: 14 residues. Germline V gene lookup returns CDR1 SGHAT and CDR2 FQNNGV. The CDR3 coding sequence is TGTGCCAGCAGCTTAGTCGGGGGTAGTCAGCCCCAGCATTTT. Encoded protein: CASSLVGGSQPQHF.

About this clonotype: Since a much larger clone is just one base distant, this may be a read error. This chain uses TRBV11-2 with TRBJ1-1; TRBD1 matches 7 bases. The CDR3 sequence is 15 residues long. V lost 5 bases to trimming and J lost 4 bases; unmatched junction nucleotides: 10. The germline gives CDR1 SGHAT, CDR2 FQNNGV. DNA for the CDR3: TGTGCCAGCAGCGGGAACAGGGGTATGAGCACTGAAGCTTTCTTT. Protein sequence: CASSGNRGMSTEAFF.

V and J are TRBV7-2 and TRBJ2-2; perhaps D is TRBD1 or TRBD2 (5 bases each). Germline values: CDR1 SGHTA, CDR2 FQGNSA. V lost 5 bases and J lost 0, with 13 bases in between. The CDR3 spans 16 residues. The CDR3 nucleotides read TGTGCCAGCAGCCCTCGGGGACCTACGAACACCGGGGAGCTGTTTTTT. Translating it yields CASSPRGPTNTGELFF. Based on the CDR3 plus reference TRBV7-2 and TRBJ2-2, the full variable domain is GAGVSQSPSNKVTEKGKDVELRCDPISGHTALYWYRQSLGQGLEFLIYFQGNSAPDKSGLPSDRFSAERTGGSVSTLTIQRTQQEDSAVYLCASSPRGPTNTGELFFGEGSRLTVL.

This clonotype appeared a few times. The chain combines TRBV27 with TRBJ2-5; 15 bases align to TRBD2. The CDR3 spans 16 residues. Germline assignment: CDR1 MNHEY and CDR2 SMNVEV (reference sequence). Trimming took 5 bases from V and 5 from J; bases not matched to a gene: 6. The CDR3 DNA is TGTGCCAGCAGTGGACTAGCGGGAGGGACCCTGGAGACCCAGTACTTC. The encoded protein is CASSGLAGGTLETQYF.

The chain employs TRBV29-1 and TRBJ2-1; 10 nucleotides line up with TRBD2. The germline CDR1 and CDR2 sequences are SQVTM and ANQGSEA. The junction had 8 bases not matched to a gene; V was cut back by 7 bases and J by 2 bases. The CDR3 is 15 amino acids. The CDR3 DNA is TGCAGCGCCGGACTAGCGGAGGGGGCCTACAATGAGCAGTTCTTC. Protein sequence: CSAGLAEGAYNEQFF.

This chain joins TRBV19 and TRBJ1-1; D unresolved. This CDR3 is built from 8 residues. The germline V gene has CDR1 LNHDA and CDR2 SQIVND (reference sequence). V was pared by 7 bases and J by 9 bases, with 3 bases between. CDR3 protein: CASIQAFF. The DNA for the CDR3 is TGTGCCAGTATACAAGCTTTCTTT.

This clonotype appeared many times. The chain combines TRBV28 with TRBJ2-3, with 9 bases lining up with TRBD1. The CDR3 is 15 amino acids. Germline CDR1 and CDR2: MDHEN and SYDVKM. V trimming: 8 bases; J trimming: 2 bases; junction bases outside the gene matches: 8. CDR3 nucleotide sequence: TGTGCCAGCCCTCCGCGACAGGGGGACACAGATACGCAGTATTTT. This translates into CASPPRQGDTDTQYF.

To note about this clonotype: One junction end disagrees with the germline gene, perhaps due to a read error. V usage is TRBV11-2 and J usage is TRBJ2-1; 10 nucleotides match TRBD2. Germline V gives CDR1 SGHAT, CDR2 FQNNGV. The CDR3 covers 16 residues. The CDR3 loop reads CACSTRGSGRYNEQFF. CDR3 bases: TGTGCCTGCAGCACTAGGGGTAGCGGGAGGTACAATGAGCAGTTCTTC. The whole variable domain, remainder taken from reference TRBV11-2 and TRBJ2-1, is EAGVAQSPRYKIIEKRQSVAFWCNPISGHATLYWYQQILGQGPKLLIQFQNNGVVDDSQLPKDRFSAERLKGVDSTLKIQPAKLEDSAVYLCACSTRGSGRYNEQFFGPGTRLTVL.

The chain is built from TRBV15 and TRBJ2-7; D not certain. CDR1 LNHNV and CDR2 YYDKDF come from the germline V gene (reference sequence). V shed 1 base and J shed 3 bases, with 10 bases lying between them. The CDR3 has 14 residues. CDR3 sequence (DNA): TGTGCCACCAGCAGAGGAGGAGCTAGCTACGAGCAGTACTTC. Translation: CATSRGGASYEQYF. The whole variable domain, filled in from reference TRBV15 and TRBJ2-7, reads DAMVIQNPRYQVTQFGKPVTLSCSQTLNHNVMYWYQQKSSQAPKLLFHYYDKDFNNEADTPDNFQSRRPNTSFCFLDIRSPGLGDTAMYLCATSRGGASYEQYFGPGTRLTVT.

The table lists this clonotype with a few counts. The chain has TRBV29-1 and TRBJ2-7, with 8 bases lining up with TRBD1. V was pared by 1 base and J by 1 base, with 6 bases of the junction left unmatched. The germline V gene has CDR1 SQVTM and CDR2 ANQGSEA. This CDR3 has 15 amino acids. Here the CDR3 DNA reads TGCAGCGTTGAAGTTAGACAGGGGTCGTCCTACGAGCAGTACTTC. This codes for CSVEVRQGSSYEQYF.

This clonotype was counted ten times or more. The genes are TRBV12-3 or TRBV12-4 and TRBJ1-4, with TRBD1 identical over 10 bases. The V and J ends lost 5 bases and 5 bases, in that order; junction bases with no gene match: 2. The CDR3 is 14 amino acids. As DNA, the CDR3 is TGTGCCAGCAGTGAGACAGGGGGCAATGAAAAACTGTTTTTT. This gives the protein CASSETGGNEKLFF.

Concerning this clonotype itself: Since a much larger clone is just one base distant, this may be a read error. CDR3 in amino acids: CASSSQGAGHYNEQFF. The DNA for the CDR3 is TGTGCCAGCAGCTCTCAGGGGGCAGGGCACTACAATGAGCAGTTCTTC. This chain joins TRBV7-3 and TRBJ2-1; 8 bases fit TRBD1. V gave up 4 bases and J gave up 3 bases; unmatched junction bases: 8. The CDR3 runs to 16 residues. Germline V CDR1 and CDR2: SGHTA, FQGTGA.

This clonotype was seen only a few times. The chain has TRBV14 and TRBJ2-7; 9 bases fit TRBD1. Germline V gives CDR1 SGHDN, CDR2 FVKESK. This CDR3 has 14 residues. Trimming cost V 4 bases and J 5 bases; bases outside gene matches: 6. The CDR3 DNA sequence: TGTGCCAGCAGCCTCCGGGACAGGGCCAACGAGCAGTACTTC. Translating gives CASSLRDRANEQYF.

The CDR3 spells CASSPRAGIAFF. The CDR3 nucleotides read TGTGCCAGCAGCCCTCGCGCGGGGATAGCTTTCTTT. The chain carries TRBV3-1 and TRBJ1-1; D not resolved. The CDR3 has 12 amino acids. Per the germline V gene, CDR1 is LGHDT and CDR2 is YNNKEL (reference sequence). The ends were cut back, 4 bases at V and 10 bases at J, with 13 bases in the middle.

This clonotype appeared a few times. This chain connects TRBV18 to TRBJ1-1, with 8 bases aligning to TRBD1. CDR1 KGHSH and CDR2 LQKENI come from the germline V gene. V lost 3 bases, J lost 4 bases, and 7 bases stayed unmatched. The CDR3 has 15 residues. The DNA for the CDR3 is TGTGCCAGCTCACCGGCTCAGGGGGCGAGCACTGAAGCTTTCTTT. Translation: CASSPAQGASTEAFF. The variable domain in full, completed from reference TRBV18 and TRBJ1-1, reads NAGVMQNPRHLVRRRGQEARLRCSPMKGHSHVYWYRQLPEEGLKFMVYLQKENIIDESGMPKERFSAEFPKEGPSILRIQQVVRGDSAAYFCASSPAQGASTEAFFGQGTRLTVV.

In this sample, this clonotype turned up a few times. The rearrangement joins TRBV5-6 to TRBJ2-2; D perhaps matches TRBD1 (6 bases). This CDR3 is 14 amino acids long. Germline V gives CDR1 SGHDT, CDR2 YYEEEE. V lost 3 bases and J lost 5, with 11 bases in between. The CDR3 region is CASSSGTHTGELFF. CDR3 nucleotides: TGTGCCAGCAGCTCCGGGACACATACCGGGGAGCTGTTTTTT.

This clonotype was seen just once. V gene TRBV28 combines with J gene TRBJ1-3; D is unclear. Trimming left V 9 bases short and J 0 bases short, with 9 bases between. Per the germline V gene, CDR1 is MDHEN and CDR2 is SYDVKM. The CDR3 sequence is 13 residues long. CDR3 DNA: TGTGCCAGTACAGTTAACTCTGGAAACACCATATATTTT. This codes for CASTVNSGNTIYF.